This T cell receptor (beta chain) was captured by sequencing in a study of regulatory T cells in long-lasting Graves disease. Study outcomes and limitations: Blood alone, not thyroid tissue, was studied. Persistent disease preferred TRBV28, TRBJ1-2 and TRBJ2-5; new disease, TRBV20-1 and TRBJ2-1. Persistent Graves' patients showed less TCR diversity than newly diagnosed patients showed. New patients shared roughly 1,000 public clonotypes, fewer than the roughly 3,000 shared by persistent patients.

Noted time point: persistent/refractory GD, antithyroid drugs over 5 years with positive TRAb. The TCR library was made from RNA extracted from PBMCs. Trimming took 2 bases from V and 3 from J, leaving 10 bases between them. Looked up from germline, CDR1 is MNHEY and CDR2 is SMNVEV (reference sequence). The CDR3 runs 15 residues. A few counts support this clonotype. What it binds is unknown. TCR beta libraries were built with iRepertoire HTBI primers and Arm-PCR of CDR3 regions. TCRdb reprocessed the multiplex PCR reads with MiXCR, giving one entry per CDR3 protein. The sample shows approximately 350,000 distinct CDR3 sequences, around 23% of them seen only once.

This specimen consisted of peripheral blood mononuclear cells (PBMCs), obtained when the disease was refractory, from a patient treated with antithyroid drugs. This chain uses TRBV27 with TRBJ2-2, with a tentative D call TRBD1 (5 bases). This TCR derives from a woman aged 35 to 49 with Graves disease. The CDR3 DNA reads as TGTGCCAGCAGTTTACGCAGGGTAGACACCGGGGAGCTGTTTTTT. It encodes CASSLRRVDTGELFF.